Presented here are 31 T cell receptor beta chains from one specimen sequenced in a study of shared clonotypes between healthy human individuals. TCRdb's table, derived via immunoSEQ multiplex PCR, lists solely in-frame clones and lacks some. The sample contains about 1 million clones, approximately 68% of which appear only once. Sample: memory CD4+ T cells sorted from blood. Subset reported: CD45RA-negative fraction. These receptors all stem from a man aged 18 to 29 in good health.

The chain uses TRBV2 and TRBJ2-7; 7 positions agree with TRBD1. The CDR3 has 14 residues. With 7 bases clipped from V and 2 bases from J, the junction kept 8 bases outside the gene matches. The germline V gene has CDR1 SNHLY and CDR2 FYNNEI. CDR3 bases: TGTGCCAGCACCACCCACAGGGGTCCCTACGAGCAGTACTTC. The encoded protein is CASTTHRGPYEQYF.

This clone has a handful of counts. CDR3 DNA sequence: TGTGCCAGCACCCCCGGCCCAAATTTAGCTGGAAACACCATATATTTT. This sequence encodes CASTPGPNLAGNTIYF. The rearrangement links TRBV28 to TRBJ1-3, with no clear D. From germline, CDR1 is MDHEN and CDR2 SYDVKM. The CDR3 length is 16 residues. V was cut by 7 bases and J by 2 bases, with 18 bases left in between.

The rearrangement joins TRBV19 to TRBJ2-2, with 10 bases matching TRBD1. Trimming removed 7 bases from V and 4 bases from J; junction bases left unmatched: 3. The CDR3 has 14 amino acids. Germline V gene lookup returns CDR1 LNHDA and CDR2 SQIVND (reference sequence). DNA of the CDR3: TGTGCCAGTACCGGGACAGGGGTCACCGGGGAGCTGTTTTTT. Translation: CASTGTGVTGELFF.

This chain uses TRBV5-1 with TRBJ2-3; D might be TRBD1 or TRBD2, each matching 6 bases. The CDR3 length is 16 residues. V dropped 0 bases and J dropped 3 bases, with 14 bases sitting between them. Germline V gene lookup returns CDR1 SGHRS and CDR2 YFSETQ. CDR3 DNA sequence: TGCGCCAGCAGCTTGGCGACAGGTGGGGGGACAGATACGCAGTATTTT. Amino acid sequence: CASSLATGGGTDTQYF.

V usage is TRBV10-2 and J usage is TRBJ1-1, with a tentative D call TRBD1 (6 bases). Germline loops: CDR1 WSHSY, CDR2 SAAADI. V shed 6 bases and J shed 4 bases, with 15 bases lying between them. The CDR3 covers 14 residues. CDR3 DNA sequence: TGCGCCAGCAGGGTACACAGGGAGGCCACTGAAGCTTTCTTT. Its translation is CASRVHREATEAFF.

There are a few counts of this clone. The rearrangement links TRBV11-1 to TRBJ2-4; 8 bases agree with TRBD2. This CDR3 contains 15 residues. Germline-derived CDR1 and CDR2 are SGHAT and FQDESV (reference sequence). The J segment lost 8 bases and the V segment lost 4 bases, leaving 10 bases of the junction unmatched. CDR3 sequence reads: CASSSGGAGGDIQYF. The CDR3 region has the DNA TGTGCCAGCAGCTCCGGGGGGGCCGGTGGAGACATTCAGTACTTC.

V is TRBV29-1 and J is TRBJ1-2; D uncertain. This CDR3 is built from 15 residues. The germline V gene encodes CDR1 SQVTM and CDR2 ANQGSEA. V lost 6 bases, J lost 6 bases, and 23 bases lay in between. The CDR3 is CSVGSLGIMGNGYTF. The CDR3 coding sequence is TGCAGCGTCGGTAGCCTTGGGATAATGGGGAATGGCTACACCTTC.

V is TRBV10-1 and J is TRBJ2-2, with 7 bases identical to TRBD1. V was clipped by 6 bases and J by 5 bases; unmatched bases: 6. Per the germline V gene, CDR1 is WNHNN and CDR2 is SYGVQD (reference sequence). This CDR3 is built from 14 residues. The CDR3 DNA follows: TGCGCCAGCAGCCGGGACAGTTTGACCGGGGAGCTGTTTTTT. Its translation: CASSRDSLTGELFF.

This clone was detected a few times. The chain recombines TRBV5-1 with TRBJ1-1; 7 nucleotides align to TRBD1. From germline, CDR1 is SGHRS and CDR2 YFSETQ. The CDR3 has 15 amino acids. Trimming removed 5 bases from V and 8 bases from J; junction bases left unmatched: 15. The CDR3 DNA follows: TGCGCCAGCAGGCCACGTGGTGGAGGACAGGCGGAAGCTTTCTTT. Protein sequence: CASRPRGGGQAEAFF.

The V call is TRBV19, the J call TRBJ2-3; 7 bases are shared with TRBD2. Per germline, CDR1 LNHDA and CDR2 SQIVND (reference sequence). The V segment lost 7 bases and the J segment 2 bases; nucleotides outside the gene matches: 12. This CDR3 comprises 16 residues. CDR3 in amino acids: CASTPRLADNTDTQYF. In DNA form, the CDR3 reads TGTGCCAGTACTCCAAGACTAGCAGATAACACAGATACGCAGTATTTT.

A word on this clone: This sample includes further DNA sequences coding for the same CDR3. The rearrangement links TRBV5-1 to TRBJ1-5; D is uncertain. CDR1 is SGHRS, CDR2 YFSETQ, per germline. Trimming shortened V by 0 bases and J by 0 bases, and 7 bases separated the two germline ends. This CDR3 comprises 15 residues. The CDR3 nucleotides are TGCGCCAGCAGCTTGGGTGGGTCTAGCAATCAGCCCCAGCATTTT. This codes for CASSLGGSSNQPQHF. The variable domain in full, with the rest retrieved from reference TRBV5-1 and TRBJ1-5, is KAGVTQTPRYLIKTRGQQVTLSCSPISGHRSVSWYQQTPGQGLQFLFEYFSETQRNKGNFPGRFSGRQFSNSRSEMNVSTLELGDSALYLCASSLGGSSNQPQHFGDGTRLSIL.

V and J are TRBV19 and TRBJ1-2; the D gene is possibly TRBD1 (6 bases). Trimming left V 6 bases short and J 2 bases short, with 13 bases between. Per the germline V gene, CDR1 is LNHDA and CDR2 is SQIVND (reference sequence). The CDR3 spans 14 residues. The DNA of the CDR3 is TGTGCCAGTAGGATGGACAGACAAAACTATGGCTACACCTTC. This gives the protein CASRMDRQNYGYTF. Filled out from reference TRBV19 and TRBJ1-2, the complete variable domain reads DGGITQSPKYLFRKEGQNVTLSCEQNLNHDAMYWYRQDPGQGLRLIYYSQIVNDFQKGDIAEGYSVSREKKESFPLTVTSAQKNPTAFYLCASRMDRQNYGYTFGSGTRLTVV.

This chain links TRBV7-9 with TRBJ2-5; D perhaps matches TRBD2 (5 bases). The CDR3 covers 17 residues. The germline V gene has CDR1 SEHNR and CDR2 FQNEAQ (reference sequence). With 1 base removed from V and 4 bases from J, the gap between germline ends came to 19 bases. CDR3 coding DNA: TGTGCCAGCAGCTTAGTGATTAGGACTCGCGGCGTAGAGACCCAGTACTTC. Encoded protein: CASSLVIRTRGVETQYF. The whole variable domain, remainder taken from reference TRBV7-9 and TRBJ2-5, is DTGVSQNPRHKITKRGQNVTFRCDPISEHNRLYWYRQTLGQGPEFLTYFQNEAQLEKSRLLSDRFSAERPKGSFSTLEIQRTEQGDSAMYLCASSLVIRTRGVETQYFGPGTRLLVL.

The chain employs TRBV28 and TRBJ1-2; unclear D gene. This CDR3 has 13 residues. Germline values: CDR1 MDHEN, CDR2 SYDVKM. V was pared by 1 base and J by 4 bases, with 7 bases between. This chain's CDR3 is CASSLSASYGYTF. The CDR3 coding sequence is TGTGCCAGCAGTTTATCCGCTAGCTATGGCTACACCTTC.

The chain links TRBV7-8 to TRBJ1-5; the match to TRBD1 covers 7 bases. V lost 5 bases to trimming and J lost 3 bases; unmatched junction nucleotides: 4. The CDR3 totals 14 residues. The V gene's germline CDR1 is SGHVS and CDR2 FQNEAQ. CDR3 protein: CASSRDRFNQPQHF. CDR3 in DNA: TGTGCCAGCAGCCGGGACAGATTCAATCAGCCCCAGCATTTT.

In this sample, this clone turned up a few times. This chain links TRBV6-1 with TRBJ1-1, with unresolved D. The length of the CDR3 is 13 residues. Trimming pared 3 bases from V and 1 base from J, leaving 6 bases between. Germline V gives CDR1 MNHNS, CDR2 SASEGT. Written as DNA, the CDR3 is TGTGCCAGCAGTGATACACAGAACACTGAAGCTTTCTTT. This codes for CASSDTQNTEAFF.

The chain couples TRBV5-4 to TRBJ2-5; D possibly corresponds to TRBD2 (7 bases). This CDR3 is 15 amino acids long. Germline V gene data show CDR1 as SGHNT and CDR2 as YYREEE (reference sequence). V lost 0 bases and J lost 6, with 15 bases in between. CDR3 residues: CASSLEAGEGKTQYF. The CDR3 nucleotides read TGTGCCAGCAGCTTGGAGGCAGGGGAGGGAAAGACCCAGTACTTC. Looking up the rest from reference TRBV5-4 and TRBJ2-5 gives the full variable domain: ETGVTQSPTHLIKTRGQQVTLRCSSQSGHNTVSWYQQALGQGPQFIFQYYREEENGRGNFPPRFSGLQFPNYSSELNVNALELDDSALYLCASSLEAGEGKTQYFGPGTRLLVL.

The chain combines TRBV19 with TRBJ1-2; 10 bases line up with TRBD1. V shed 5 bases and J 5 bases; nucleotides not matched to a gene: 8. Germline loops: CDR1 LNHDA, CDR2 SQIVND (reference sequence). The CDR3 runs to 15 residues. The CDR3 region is CASSARQGAGYGYTF. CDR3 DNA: TGTGCCAGTAGTGCCCGACAGGGGGCGGGATATGGCTACACCTTC.

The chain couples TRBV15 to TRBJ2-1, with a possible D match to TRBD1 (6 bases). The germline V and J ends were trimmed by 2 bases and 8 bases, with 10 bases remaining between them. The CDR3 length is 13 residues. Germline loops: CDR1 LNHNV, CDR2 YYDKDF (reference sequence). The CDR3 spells CATSRNNRDEQFF. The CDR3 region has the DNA TGTGCCACCAGCAGAAACAACAGGGATGAGCAGTTCTTC. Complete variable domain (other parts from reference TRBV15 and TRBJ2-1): DAMVIQNPRYQVTQFGKPVTLSCSQTLNHNVMYWYQQKSSQAPKLLFHYYDKDFNNEADTPDNFQSRRPNTSFCFLDIRSPGLGDTAMYLCATSRNNRDEQFFGPGTRLTVL.

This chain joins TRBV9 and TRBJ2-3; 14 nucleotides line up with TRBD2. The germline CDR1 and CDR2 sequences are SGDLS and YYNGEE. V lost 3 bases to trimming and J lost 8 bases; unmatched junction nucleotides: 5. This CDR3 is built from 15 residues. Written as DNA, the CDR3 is TGTGCCAGCAGCGCCGGGACTAGCGGGAGTTCTACGCAGTATTTT. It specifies CASSAGTSGSSTQYF.

CDR3: CASSETADTQYF. The CDR3 DNA sequence: TGCGCCAGCAGCGAGACCGCAGATACGCAGTATTTT. The V call is TRBV5-1, the J call TRBJ2-3; D unclear. The CDR3 runs 12 residues. In germline, CDR1 is SGHRS, CDR2 YFSETQ. Trimming shortened V by 4 bases and J by 4 bases, and 7 bases separated the two germline ends.

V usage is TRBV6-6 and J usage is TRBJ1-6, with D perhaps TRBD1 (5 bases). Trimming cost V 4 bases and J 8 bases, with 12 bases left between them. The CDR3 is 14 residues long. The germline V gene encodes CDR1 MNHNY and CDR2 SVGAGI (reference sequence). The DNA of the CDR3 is TGTGCCAGCAGTTTCAAGGTAGGGGATTCACCCCTCCACTTT. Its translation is CASSFKVGDSPLHF.

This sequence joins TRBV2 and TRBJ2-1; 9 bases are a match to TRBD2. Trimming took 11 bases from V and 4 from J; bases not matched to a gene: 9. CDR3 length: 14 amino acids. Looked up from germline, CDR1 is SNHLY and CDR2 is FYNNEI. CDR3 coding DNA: TGTGCCTCGCGACTAGCGGCCACTTACAATGAGCAGTTCTTC. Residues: CASRLAATYNEQFF. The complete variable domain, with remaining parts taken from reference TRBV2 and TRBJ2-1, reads EPEVTQTPSHQVTQMGQEVILRCVPISNHLYFYWYRQILGQKVEFLVSFYNNEISEKSEIFDDQFSVERPDGSNFTLKIRSTKLEDSAMYFCASRLAATYNEQFFGPGTRLTVL.

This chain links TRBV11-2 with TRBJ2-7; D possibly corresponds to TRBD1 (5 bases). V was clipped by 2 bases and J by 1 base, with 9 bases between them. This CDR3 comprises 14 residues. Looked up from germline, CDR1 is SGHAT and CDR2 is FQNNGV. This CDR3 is CASSLYDSSYEQYF. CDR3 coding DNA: TGTGCCAGCAGCTTATACGACAGTTCCTACGAGCAGTACTTC. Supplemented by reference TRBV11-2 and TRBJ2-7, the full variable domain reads EAGVAQSPRYKIIEKRQSVAFWCNPISGHATLYWYQQILGQGPKLLIQFQNNGVVDDSQLPKDRFSAERLKGVDSTLKIQPAKLEDSAVYLCASSLYDSSYEQYFGPGTRLTVT.

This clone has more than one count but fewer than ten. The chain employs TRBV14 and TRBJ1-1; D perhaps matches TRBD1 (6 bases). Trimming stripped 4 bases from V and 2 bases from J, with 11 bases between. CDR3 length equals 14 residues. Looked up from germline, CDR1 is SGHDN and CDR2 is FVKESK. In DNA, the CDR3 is TGTGCCAGCAGCCGGACGGGACACAACACTGAAGCTTTCTTT. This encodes CASSRTGHNTEAFF.

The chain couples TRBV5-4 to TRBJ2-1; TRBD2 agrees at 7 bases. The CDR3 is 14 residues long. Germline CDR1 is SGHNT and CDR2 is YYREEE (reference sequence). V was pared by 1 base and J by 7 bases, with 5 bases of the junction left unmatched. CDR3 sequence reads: CASSLTSEKNEQFF. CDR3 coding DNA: TGTGCCAGCAGCTTGACTAGCGAGAAGAATGAGCAGTTCTTC.

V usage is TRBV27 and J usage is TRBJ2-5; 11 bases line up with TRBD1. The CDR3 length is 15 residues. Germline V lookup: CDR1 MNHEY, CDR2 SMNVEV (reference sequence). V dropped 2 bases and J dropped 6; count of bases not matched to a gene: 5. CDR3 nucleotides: TGTGCCAGCAGTTTAGGGACAGGGGGAGGGAAGACCCAGTACTTC. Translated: CASSLGTGGGKTQYF.

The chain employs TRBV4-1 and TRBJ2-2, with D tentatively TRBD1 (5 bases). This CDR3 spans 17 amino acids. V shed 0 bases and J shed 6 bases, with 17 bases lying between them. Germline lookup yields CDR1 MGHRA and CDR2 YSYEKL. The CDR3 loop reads CASSQDLFRDPSGELFF. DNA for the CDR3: TGCGCCAGCAGCCAAGATTTATTCAGGGATCCGTCCGGGGAGCTGTTTTTT.

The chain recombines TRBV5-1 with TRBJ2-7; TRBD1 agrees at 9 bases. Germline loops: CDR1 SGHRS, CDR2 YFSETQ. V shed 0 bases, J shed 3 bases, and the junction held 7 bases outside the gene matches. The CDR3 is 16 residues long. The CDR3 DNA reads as TGCGCCAGCAGCTTGGCCTCCGGGACAGGGAGCTACGAGCAGTACTTC. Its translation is CASSLASGTGSYEQYF.

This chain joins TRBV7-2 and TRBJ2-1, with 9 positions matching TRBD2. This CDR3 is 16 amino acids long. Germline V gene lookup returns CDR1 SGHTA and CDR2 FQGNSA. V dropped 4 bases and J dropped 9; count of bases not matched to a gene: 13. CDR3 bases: TGTGCCAGCAGCTCCGGACTAGCGAAAGGAGAAGGTGAGCAGTTCTTC. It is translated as CASSSGLAKGEGEQFF.

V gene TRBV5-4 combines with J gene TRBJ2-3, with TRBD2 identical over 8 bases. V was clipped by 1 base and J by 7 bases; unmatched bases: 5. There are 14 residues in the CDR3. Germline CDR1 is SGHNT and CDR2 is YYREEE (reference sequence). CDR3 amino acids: CASSLSGSSHTQYF. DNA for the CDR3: TGTGCCAGCAGCTTGAGCGGGAGTTCCCATACGCAGTATTTT.